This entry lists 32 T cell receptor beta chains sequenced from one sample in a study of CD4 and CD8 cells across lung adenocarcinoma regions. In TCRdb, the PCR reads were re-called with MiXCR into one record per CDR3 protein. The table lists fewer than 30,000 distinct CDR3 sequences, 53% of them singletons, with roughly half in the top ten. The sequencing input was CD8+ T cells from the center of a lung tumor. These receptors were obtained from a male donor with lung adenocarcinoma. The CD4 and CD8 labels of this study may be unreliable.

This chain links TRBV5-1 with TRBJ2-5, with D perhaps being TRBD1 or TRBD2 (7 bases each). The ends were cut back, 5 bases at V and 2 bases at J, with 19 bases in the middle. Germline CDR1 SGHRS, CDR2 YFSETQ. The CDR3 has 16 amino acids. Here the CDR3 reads CASSPTQGGWQETQYF. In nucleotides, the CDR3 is TGCGCCAGCAGTCCTACCCAGGGGGGGTGGCAAGAGACCCAGTACTTC.

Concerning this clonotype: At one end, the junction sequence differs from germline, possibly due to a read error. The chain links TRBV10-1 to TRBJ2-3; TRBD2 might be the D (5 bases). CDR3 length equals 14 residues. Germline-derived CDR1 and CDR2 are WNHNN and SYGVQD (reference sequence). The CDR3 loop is CASSPPGNTGTQFF. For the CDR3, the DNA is TGCGCCAGCAGTCCTCCGGGGAACACCGGTACGCAGTTTTTT.

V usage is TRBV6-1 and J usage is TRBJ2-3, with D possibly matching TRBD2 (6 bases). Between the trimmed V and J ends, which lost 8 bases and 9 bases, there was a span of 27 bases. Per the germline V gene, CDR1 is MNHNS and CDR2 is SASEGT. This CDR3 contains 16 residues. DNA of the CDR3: TGTGCCAGCGGTGGGGCCGGGAGAGGGGTCGAAGAGACGCAGTATTTT. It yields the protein CASGGAGRGVEETQYF.

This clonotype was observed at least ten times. CDR3 protein: CASSSTRLPNYNEQFF. The CDR3 coding sequence is TGTGCCAGCAGTTCAACCAGGCTGCCAAATTACAATGAGCAGTTCTTC. The chain uses TRBV6-5 and TRBJ2-1; D gene unclear. This CDR3 region has 16 residues. Trimming took 4 bases from V and 4 from J, leaving 17 bases between them. Germline CDR1 and CDR2: MNHEY and SVGAGI.

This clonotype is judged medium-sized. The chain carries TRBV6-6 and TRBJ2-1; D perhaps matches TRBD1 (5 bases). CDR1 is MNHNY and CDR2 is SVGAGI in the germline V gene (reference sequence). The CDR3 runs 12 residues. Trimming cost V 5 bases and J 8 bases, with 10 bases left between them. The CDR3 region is CASSTQGDEQFF. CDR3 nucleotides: TGTGCCAGCAGTACCCAAGGGGATGAGCAGTTCTTC.

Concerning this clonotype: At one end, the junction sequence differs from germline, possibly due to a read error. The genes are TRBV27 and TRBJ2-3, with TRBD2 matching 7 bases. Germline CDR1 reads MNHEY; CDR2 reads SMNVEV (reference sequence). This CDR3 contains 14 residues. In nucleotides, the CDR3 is TGTGCGGGCAGTCGCCTAGCGGACCCAGATACGCAGTATTTC. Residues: CAGSRLADPDTQYF.

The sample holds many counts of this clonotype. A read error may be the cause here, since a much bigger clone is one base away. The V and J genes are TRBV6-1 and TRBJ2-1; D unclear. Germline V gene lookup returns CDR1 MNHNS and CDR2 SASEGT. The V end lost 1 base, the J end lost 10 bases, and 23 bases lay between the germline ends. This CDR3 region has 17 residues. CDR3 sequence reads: CASSEDPSSSYPREQFF. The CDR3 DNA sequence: TGTGCCAGCAGTGAAGACCCCAGTTCTTCCTATCCCCGCGAGCAGTTCTTC.

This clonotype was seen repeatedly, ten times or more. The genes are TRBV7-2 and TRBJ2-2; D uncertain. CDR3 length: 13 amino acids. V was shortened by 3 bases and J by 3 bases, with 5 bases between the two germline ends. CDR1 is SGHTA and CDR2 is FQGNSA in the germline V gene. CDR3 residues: CASSLVHTGELFF. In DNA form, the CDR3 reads TGTGCCAGCAGCTTGGTCCACACCGGGGAGCTGTTTTTT.

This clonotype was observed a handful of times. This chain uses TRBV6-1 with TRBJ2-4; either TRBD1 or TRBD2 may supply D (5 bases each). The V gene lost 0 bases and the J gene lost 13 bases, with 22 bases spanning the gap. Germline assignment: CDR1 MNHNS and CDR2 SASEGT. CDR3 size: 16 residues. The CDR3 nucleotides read TGTGCCAGCAGTGAAGCGGGGCTGGGGGTTGGAGATATGCAGTACTTC. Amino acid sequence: CASSEAGLGVGDMQYF.

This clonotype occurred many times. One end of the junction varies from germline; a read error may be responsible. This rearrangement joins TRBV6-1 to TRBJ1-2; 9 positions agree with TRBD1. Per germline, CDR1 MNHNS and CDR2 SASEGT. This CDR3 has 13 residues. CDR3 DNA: TGTGCCAGCAGTCCCCGGACAGGGGCTGGTCTCGCCTTC. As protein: CASSPRTGAGLAF.

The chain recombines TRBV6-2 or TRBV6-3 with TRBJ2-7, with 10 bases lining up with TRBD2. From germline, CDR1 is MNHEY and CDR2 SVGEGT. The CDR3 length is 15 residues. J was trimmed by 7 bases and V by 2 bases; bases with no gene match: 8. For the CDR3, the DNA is TGTGCCAGCAGTTACGGGCTAGCGGGAGCAAAAGAGCAGTACTTC. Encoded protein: CASSYGLAGAKEQYF.

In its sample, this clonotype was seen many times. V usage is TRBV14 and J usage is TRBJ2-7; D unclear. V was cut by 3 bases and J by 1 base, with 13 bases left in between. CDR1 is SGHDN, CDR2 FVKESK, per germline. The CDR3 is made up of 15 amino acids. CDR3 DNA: TGTGCCAGCAGCCATATTACTAAGAATTCCTACGAGCAGTACTTC. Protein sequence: CASSHITKNSYEQYF.

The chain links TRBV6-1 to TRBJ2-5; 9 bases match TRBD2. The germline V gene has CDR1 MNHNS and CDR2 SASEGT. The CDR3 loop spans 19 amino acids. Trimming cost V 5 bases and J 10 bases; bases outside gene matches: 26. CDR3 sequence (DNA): TGTGCCAGCAGTACCTTAGCGGGGGTAGGGGGCAGAGACAAAAAGATCCAGTACTTC. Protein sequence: CASSTLAGVGGRDKKIQYF.

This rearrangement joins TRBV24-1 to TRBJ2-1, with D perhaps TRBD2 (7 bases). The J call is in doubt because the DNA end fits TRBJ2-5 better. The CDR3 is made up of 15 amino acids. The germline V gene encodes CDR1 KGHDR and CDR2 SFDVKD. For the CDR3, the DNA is TGTGCCGCGGGTGGCGGGGGCCGTATCCCAGATACCCAGTACTTC. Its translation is CAAGGGGRIPDTQYF.

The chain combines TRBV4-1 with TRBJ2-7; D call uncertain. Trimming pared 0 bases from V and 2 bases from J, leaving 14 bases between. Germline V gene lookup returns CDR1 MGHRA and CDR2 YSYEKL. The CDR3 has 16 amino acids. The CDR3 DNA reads TGCGCCAGCAGCCAAGACTTCCCCGGGCCCGCCTACGAGCAGTACTTC. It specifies CASSQDFPGPAYEQYF.

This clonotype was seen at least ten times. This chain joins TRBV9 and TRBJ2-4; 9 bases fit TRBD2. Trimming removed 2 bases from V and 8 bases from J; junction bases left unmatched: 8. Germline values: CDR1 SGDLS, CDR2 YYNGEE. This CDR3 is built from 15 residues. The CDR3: CASSVDSGRADIQYF. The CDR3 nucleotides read TGTGCCAGCAGCGTGGATAGCGGGAGAGCGGACATTCAGTACTTC.

The CDR3 loop reads CASSQGGPGRYEQYF. CDR3 DNA sequence: TGTGCCAGCAGCCAAGGGGGGCCCGGGAGGTACGAGCAGTACTTC. V usage is TRBV6-9 and J usage is TRBJ2-5, with a tentative D call TRBD2 (7 bases). The J call could be wrong; TRBJ2-7 is a better fit for the DNA end. This CDR3 region has 15 residues. Germline assignment: CDR1 MNHGY and CDR2 SVAAGI.

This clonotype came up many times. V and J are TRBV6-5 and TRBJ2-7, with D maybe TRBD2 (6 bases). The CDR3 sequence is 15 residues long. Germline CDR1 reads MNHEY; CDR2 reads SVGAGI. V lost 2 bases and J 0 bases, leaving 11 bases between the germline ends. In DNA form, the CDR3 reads TGTGCCAGCAGTTACGACGGGAGCCGCTCCTACGAGCAGTACTTC. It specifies CASSYDGSRSYEQYF.

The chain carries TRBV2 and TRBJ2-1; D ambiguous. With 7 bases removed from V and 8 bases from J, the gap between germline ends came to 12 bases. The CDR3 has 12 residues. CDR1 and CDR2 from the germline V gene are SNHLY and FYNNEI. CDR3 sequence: CASKKDAHEQFF. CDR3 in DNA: TGTGCCAGCAAGAAGGACGCACATGAGCAGTTCTTC.

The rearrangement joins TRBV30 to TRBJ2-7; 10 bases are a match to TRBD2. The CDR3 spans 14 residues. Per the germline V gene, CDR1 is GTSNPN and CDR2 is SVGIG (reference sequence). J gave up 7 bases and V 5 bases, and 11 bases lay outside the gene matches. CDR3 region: CAWASASGSNEQYF. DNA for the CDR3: TGTGCCTGGGCTTCGGCTAGCGGGAGCAATGAGCAGTACTTC.

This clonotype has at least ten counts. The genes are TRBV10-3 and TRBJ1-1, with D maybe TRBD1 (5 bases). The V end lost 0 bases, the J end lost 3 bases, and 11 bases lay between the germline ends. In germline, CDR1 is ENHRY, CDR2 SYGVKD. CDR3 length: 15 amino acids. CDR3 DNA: TGTGCCATCAGTGAGTCTAGGGGTCTGTACACTGAAGCTTTCTTT. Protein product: CAISESRGLYTEAFF.

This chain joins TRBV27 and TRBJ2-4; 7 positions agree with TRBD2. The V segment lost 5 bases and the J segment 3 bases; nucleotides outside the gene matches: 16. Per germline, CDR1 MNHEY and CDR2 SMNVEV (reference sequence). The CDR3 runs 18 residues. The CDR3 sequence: CASSRVGLGGGDKNIQYF. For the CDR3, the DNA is TGTGCCAGCAGTCGCGTGGGGCTCGGGGGAGGGGACAAAAACATTCAGTACTTC.

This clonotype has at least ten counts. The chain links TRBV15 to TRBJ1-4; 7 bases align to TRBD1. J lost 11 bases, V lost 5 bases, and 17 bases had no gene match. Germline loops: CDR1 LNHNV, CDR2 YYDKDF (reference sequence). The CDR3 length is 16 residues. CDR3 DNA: TGTGCCACCAGCCCCCGACAGGGAGTGAATTTTGGTAAACTGTTTTTT. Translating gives CATSPRQGVNFGKLFF.

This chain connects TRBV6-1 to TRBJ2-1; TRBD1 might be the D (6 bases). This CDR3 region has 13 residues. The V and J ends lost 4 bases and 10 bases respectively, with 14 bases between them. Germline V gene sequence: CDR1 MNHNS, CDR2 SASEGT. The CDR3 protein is CASSATGYTEQFF. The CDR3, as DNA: TGTGCCAGCAGTGCCACAGGGTACACGGAGCAGTTCTTC.

For the CDR3, the DNA is TGTGCCAGCAGTTACAATACAGGGGGGGACAATGAGCAGTTCTTC. It codes for CASSYNTGGDNEQFF. The V gene is TRBV6-5, the J gene TRBJ2-1; a possible D gene is TRBD1 (8 bases). Trimming cost V 2 bases and J 5 bases, with 13 bases left between them. Germline V lookup: CDR1 MNHEY, CDR2 SVGAGI. This CDR3 has 15 residues.

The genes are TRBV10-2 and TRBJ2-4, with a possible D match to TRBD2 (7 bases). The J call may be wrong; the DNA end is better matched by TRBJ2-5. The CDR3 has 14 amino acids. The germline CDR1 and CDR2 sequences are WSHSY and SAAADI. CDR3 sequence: CAGRGGRAKETQYF. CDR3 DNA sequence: TGCGCGGGGCGCGGGGGCCGTGCCAAAGAGACCCAGTACTTC.

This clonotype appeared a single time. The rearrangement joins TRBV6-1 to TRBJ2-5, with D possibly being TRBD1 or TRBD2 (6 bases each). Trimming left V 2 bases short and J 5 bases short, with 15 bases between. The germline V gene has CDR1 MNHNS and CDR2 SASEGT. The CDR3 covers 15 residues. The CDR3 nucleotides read TGTGCCAGCAGTGAACGTCTTGGGGGGCGGGAGACCCAGTACTTC. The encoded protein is CASSERLGGRETQYF.

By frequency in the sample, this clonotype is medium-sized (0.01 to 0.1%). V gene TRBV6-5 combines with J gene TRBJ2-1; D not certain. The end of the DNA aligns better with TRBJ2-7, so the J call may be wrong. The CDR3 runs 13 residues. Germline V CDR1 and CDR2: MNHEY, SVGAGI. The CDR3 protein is CASSYSGSYEQYF. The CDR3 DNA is TGTGCCAGCAGTTACTCGGGCTCCTACGAGCAGTACTTC.

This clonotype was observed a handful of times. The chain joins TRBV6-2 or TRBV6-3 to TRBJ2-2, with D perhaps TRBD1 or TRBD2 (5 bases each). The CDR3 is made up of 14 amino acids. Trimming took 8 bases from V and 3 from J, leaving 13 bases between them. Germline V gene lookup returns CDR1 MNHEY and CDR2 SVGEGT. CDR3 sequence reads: CASGGRGYTGELFF. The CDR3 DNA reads TGTGCCAGCGGGGGACGGGGATACACCGGGGAGCTGTTTTTT.

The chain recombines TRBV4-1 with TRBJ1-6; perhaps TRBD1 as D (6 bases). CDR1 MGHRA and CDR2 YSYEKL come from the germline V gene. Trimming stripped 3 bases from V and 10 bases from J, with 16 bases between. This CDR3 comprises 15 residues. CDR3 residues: CASSQGPGAGSPLHF. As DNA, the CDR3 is TGCGCCAGCAGCCAGGGGCCGGGGGCGGGGTCACCCCTCCACTTT.

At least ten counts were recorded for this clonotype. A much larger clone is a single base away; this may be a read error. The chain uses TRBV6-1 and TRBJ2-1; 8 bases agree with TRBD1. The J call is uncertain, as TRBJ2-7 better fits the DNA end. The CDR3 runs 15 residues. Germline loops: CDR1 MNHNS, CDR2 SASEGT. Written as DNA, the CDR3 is TGTGCCAGCAGGCGCGGACAGGGCTCCTACAATGAGCAGTACTTC. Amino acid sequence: CASRRGQGSYNEQYF.

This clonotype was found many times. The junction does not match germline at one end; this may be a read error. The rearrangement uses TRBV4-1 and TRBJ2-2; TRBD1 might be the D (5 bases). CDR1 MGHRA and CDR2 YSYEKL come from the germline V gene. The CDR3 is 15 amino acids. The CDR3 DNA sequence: TGCGCCAGCACCCAATCTCCCCTCAGGGCAGGGGAGCTGTTTTTT. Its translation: CASTQSPLRAGELFF.